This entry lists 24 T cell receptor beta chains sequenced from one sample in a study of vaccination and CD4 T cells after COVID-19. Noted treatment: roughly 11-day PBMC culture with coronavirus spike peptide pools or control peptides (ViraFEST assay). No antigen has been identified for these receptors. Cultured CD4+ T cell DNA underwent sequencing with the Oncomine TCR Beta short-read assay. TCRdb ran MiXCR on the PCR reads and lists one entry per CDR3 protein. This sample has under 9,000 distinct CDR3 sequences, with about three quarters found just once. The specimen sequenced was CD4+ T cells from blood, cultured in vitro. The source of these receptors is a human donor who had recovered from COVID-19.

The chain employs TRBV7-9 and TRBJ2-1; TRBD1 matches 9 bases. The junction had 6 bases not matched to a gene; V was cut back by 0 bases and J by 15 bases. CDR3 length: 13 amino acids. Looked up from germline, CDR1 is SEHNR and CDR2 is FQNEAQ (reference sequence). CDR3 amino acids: CASSLAPTGGLFF. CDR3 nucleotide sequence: TGTGCCAGCAGCTTAGCGCCCACAGGGGGCCTGTTCTTC.

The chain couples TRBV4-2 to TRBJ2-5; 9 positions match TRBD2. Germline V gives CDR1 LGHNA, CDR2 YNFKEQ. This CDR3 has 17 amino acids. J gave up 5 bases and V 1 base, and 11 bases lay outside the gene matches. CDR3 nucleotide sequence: TGTGCCAGCAGCCAAGTCCGGGGCGGGAGGGCCGGGGAGACCCAGTACTTC. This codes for CASSQVRGGRAGETQYF.

The DNA of the CDR3 is TGTGCCAGCAGCCGGACAGGGGGCTTCTACAATGAGCAGTTCTTC. This sequence encodes CASSRTGGFYNEQFF. This chain links TRBV28 with TRBJ2-1, with TRBD1 matching over 11 bases. The CDR3 sequence is 15 residues long. With V trimmed by 6 bases and J by 3 bases, 4 bases remained unmatched. Germline CDR1 reads MDHEN; CDR2 reads SYDVKM.

The CDR3 sequence is CASSLLAGGLSTDTQYF. Written as DNA, the CDR3 is TGTGCCAGCAGCTTACTAGCGGGGGGACTGAGCACAGATACGCAGTATTTT. The genes are TRBV7-9 and TRBJ2-3; 11 positions match TRBD2. The CDR3 runs to 17 residues. Germline V gives CDR1 SEHNR, CDR2 FQNEAQ (reference sequence). With 2 bases clipped from V and 0 bases from J, the junction kept 4 bases outside the gene matches.

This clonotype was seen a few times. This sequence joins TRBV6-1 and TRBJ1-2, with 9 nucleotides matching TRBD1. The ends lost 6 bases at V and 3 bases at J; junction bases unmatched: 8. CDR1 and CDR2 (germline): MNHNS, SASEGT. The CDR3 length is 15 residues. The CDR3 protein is CASSGLRTGDYGYTF. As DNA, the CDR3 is TGTGCCAGCAGCGGACTAAGGACAGGGGACTATGGCTACACCTTC.

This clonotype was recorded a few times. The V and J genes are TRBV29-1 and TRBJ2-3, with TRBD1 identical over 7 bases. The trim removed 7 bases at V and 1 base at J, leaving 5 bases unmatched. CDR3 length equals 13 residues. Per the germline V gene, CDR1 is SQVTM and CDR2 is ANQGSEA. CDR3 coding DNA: TGCAGCGCCCGGCAGGGGGGCACAGATACGCAGTATTTT. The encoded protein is CSARQGGTDTQYF.

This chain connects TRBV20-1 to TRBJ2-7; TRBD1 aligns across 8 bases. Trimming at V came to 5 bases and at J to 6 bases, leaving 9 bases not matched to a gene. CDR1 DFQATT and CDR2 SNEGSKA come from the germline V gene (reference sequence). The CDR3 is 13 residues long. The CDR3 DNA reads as TGCAGTGCTGGGACAGGAATGGATCGCGAGCAGTACTTC. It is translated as CSAGTGMDREQYF.

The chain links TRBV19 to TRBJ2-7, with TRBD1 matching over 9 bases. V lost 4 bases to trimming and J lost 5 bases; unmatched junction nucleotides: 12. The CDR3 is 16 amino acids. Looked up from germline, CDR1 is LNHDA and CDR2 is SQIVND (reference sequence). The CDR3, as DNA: TGTGCCAGTAGTACGCTCCCCGGGGACAGGGTGAACGAGCAGTACTTC. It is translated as CASSTLPGDRVNEQYF.

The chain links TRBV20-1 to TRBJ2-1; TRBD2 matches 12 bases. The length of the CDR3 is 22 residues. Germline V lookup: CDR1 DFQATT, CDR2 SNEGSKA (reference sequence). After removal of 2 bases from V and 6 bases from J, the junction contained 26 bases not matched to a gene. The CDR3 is CSARWLAGGKESPSAISNEQFF. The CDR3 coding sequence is TGCAGTGCTAGATGGCTAGCGGGAGGGAAAGAATCGCCGAGCGCAATAAGCAATGAGCAGTTCTTC.

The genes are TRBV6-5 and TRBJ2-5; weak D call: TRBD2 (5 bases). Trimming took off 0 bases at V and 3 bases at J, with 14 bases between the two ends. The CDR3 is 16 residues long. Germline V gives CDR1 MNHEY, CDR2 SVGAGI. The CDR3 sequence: CASSYSRGAAEETQYF. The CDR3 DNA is TGTGCCAGCAGTTACTCACGGGGTGCGGCTGAAGAGACCCAGTACTTC.

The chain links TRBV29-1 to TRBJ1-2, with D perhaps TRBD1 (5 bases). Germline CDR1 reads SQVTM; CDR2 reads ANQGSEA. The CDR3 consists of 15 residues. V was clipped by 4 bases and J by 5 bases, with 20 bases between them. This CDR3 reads CSVGVHGGTEYGYTF. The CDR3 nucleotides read TGCAGCGTTGGGGTTCACGGGGGGACGGAATATGGCTACACCTTC.

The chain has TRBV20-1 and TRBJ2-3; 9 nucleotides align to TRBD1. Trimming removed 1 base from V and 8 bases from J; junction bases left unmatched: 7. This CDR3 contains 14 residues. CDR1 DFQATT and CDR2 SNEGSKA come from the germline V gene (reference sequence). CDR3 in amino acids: CSARGTGGAGTQYF. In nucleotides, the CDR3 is TGCAGTGCTAGAGGCACAGGGGGCGCAGGTACGCAGTATTTT.

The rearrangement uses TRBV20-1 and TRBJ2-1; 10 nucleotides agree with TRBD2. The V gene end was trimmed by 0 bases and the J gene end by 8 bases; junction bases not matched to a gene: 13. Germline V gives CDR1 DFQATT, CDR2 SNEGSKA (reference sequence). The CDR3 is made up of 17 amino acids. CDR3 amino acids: CSARDHGSGRVGDEQFF. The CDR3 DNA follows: TGCAGTGCTAGAGATCATGGAAGCGGGAGGGTCGGGGATGAGCAGTTCTTC.

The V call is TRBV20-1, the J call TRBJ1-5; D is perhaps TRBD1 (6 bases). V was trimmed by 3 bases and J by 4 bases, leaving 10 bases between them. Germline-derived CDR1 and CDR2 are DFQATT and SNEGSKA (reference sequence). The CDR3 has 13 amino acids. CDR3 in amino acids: CSARGGGNQPQHF. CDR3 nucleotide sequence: TGCAGTGCTAGGGGGGGCGGGAATCAGCCCCAGCATTTT.

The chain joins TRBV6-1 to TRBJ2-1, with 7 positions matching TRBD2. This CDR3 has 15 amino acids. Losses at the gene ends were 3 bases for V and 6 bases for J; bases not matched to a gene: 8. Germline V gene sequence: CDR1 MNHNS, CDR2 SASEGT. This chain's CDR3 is CASSEWTSGFNEQFF. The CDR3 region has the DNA TGTGCCAGCAGTGAGTGGACTAGTGGTTTCAATGAGCAGTTCTTC.

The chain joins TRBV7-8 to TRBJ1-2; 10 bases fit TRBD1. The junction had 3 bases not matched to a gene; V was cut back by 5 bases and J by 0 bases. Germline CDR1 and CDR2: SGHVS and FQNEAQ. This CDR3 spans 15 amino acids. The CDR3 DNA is TGTGCCAGCAGCCCCGGACAGGGGGCTAACTATGGCTACACCTTC. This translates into CASSPGQGANYGYTF.

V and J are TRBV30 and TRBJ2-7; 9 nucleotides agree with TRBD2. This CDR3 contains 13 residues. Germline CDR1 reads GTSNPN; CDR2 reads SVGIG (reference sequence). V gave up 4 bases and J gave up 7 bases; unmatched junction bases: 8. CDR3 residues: CAWTSGLAGEQYF. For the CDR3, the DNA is TGTGCCTGGACCTCGGGGCTAGCGGGGGAGCAGTACTTC.

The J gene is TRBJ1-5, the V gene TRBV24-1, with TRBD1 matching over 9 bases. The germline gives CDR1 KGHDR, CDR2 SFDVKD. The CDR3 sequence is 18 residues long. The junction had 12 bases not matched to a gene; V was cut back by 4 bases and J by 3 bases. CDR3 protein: CATSETPYGTGNNQPQHF. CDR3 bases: TGTGCCACCAGTGAAACCCCCTACGGGACAGGGAACAATCAGCCCCAGCATTTT.

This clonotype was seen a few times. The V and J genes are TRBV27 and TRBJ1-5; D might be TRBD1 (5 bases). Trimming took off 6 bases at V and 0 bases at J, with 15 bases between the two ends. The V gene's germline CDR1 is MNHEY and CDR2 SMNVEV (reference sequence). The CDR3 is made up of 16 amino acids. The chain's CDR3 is CASRAYRLDSNQPQHF. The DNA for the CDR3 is TGTGCCAGCAGAGCCTACAGGCTCGATAGCAATCAGCCCCAGCATTTT.

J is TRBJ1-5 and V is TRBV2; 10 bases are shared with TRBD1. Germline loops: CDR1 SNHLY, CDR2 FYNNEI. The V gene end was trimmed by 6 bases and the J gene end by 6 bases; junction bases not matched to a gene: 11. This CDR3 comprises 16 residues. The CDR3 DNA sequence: TGTGCCAGCAGCCTCAGACAGGGGGCTATCACTCAGCCCCAGCATTTT. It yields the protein CASSLRQGAITQPQHF.

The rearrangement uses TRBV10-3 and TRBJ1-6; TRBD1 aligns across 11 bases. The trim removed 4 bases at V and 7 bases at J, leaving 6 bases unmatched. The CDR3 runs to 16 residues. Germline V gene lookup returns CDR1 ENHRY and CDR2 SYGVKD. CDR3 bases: TGTGCCATCAGTGGGGGACAGGGGGGCCCAAATTCACCCCTCCACTTT. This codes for CAISGGQGGPNSPLHF.

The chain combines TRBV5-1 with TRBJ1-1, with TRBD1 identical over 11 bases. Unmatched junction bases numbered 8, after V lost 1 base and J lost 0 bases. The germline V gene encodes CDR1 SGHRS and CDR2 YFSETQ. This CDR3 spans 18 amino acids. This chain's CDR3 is CASSLSGQGATMNTEAFF. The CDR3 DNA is TGCGCCAGCAGCTTGAGTGGACAGGGGGCTACGATGAACACTGAAGCTTTCTTT.

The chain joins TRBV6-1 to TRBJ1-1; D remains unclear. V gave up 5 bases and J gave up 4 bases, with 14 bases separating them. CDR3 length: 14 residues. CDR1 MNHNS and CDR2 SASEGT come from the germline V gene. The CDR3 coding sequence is TGTGCCAGCAGTCCCGAACGAGTGGGCACTGAAGCTTTCTTT. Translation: CASSPERVGTEAFF.

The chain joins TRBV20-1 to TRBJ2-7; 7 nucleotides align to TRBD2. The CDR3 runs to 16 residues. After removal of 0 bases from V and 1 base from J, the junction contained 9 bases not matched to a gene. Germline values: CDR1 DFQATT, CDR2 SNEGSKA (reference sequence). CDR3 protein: CSARDYLAEGSYEQYF. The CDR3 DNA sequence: TGCAGTGCTAGAGATTATCTAGCGGAGGGTTCCTACGAGCAGTACTTC.